The 8 T cell receptor beta chains reported below all come from one sample, sequenced in a study of T cells of healthy individuals. TCRdb reanalysed the 5' RACE reads using MiXCR and keeps one entry per CDR3 protein. Of about 100,000 distinct CDR3 sequences in the sample, approximately 16% were seen once. The receptors come from a human donor in good health.

This clonotype was seen many times. This rearrangement joins TRBV20-1 to TRBJ1-3; D is possibly TRBD1 (6 bases). V was shortened by 6 bases and J by 0 bases, with 9 bases between the two germline ends. Germline V gene sequence: CDR1 DFQATT, CDR2 SNEGSKA (reference sequence). This CDR3 region has 13 residues. CDR3 DNA sequence: TGCAGTGCCTCGACAGGCTCTGGAAACACCATATATTTT. This translates into CSASTGSGNTIYF.

V is TRBV20-1 and J is TRBJ2-3, with D unclear. The V and J ends lost 0 bases and 0 bases respectively, with 7 bases between them. The CDR3 consists of 14 residues. CDR1 DFQATT and CDR2 SNEGSKA come from the germline V gene (reference sequence). This CDR3 is CSARDTRSTDTQYF. The CDR3 DNA follows: TGCAGTGCTAGAGACACTCGTAGCACAGATACGCAGTATTTT.

This clonotype has only a few counts. The J gene is TRBJ1-5, the V gene TRBV7-9; D gene ambiguous. The CDR3 extends over 15 amino acids. Germline V gene data show CDR1 as SEHNR and CDR2 as FQNEAQ (reference sequence). The V end was cut by 3 bases, the J end by 4 bases, with 13 bases between. The CDR3 spells CASSLFGRGNQPQHF. Written as DNA, the CDR3 is TGTGCCAGCAGCTTGTTCGGGCGCGGGAATCAGCCCCAGCATTTT.

This clonotype was seen a handful of times. The chain couples TRBV4-3 to TRBJ2-2; D might be TRBD2 (6 bases). The V gene lost 0 bases and the J gene lost 4 bases, with 12 bases spanning the gap. CDR1 is LGHNA, CDR2 YSLEER, per germline. The length of the CDR3 is 16 residues. Here the CDR3 DNA reads TGCGCCAGCAGCCAAGATATGAGGGAGGCCACCGGGGAGCTGTTTTTT. Amino acid sequence: CASSQDMREATGELFF.

This clonotype was detected many times. This rearrangement joins TRBV5-1 to TRBJ1-5; D is undetermined. This CDR3 is 13 amino acids long. Trimming took 0 bases from V and 8 from J, leaving 9 bases between them. Germline V gene data show CDR1 as SGHRS and CDR2 as YFSETQ. CDR3 region: CASSLGSGEPQHF. DNA of the CDR3: TGCGCCAGCAGCTTGGGTTCCGGGGAGCCCCAGCATTTT.

This clonotype was seen repeatedly, ten times or more. This chain links TRBV20-1 with TRBJ1-1, with D uncertain. In germline, CDR1 is DFQATT, CDR2 SNEGSKA (reference sequence). V lost 5 bases to trimming and J lost 3 bases, with 7 bases between them. The CDR3 length is 11 residues. In DNA, the CDR3 is TGCAGTGCTCAAGATTACACTGAAGCTTTCTTT. This translates into CSAQDYTEAFF.

This sequence joins TRBV19 and TRBJ2-5; D gene uncertain. This CDR3 has 13 amino acids. V dropped 3 bases and J dropped 3 bases, with 8 bases sitting between them. Looked up from germline, CDR1 is LNHDA and CDR2 is SQIVND (reference sequence). This chain's CDR3 is CASSMYGKETQYF. CDR3 bases: TGTGCCAGTAGTATGTACGGAAAAGAGACCCAGTACTTC.

There are a few counts of this clonotype. The CDR3 DNA reads TGTGCCAGCAGCTCGGGGGCTACCTACGAGCAGTACTTC. Translating gives CASSSGATYEQYF. The chain links TRBV7-6 to TRBJ2-7; either TRBD1 or TRBD2 may fit D (6 bases each). Trimming cost V 4 bases and J 2 bases, with 9 bases left between them. The germline gives CDR1 SGHVS, CDR2 FNYEAQ. The CDR3 extends over 13 amino acids.